Below are 29 T cell receptor beta chains sequenced from a single sample in a study of T cell responses to AZD1222 COVID-19 vaccine. Measured with immunoSEQ multiplex PCR; TCRdb has only the in-frame clones, and not every one. The sample contains tens of thousands of clones, 70% to 90% of which appear only once. Here the sequenced sample was peripheral blood, taken on day 0 of AZD1222 vaccination. The source is an adult in good health.

V and J are TRBV10-2 and TRBJ1-4; D remains ambiguous. The germline CDR1 and CDR2 sequences are WSHSY and SAAADI. The CDR3 totals 12 residues. Trimming pared 3 bases from V and 5 bases from J, leaving 4 bases between. CDR3 DNA: TGCGCCAGCAGTGACGGGAATGAAAAACTGTTTTTT. Protein sequence: CASSDGNEKLFF.

The chain couples TRBV7-6 to TRBJ1-1; maybe TRBD1 (5 bases). Between the trimmed V and J ends, which lost 1 base and 5 bases, there was a span of 8 bases. Per germline, CDR1 SGHVS and CDR2 FNYEAQ. The CDR3 loop spans 13 amino acids. CDR3 loop: CASSLGGGTEAFF. The CDR3 nucleotides are TGTGCCAGCAGCTTAGGGGGCGGGACTGAAGCTTTCTTT.

This clone was observed a single time. The chain combines TRBV2 with TRBJ1-1, with D unclear. Per the germline V gene, CDR1 is SNHLY and CDR2 is FYNNEI. The V end was cut by 2 bases, the J end by 8 bases, with 18 bases between. The CDR3 runs 15 residues. The CDR3 DNA reads TGTGCCAGCAGTGAACGATTCTCTCTCCTGTTCGAAGCTTTCTTT. It translates to CASSERFSLLFEAFF.

V is TRBV3-1 (or the pseudogene TRBV3-2) and J is TRBJ2-2; 8 bases are shared with TRBD1. The CDR3 is 15 residues long. V lost 5 bases to trimming and J lost 3 bases; unmatched junction nucleotides: 5. Germline V lookup: CDR1 LGHDT, CDR2 YNNKEL (reference sequence). CDR3 protein: CASSYGTGDTGELFF. In DNA form, the CDR3 reads TGTGCCAGCAGCTACGGGACAGGAGACACCGGGGAGCTGTTTTTT.

The rearrangement uses TRBV10-2 and TRBJ1-1; D is undetermined. Germline assignment: CDR1 WSHSY and CDR2 SAAADI. V lost 6 bases to trimming and J lost 1 base, with 18 bases between them. The CDR3 is made up of 16 amino acids. This chain's CDR3 is CASREITEPSNTEAFF. The CDR3 bases are TGCGCCAGCAGGGAAATAACAGAGCCATCGAACACTGAAGCTTTCTTT.

The chain links TRBV6-2 or TRBV6-3 to TRBJ1-5; 10 bases align to TRBD1. The CDR3 loop spans 15 amino acids. V gave up 4 bases and J gave up 3 bases; unmatched junction bases: 3. Germline V gives CDR1 MNHEY, CDR2 SVGEGT. CDR3 bases: TGTGCCAGCAGTTCGGGACAGGGGAACAATCAGCCCCAGCATTTT. Encoded protein: CASSSGQGNNQPQHF.

The V call is TRBV10-3, the J call TRBJ1-1, with D perhaps TRBD1 (5 bases). Germline lookup yields CDR1 ENHRY and CDR2 SYGVKD. The V gene lost 4 bases and the J gene lost 6 bases, with 15 bases spanning the gap. CDR3 size: 14 residues. CDR3 protein: CAISGGATLSEAFF. In nucleotides, the CDR3 is TGTGCCATCAGTGGAGGGGCGACCCTGTCTGAAGCTTTCTTT.

The rearrangement uses TRBV12-3 or TRBV12-4 and TRBJ2-7; D is ambiguous. The ends were cut back, 5 bases at V and 2 bases at J, with 10 bases in the middle. This CDR3 spans 13 amino acids. Written as DNA, the CDR3 is TGTGCCAGCAGTGCCCAAAGGGCCTACGAGCAGTACTTC. Its protein product is CASSAQRAYEQYF.

The V and J genes are TRBV5-5 and TRBJ1-2, with 7 bases fitting TRBD1. Trimming took 3 bases from V and 6 from J; bases not matched to a gene: 14. The germline V gene has CDR1 SGHKS and CDR2 YYEKEE (reference sequence). This CDR3 spans 16 amino acids. DNA for the CDR3: TGTGCCAGCAGCTCCGTGCAGGGGGGTTTCAAGAATGGCTACACCTTC. Protein: CASSSVQGGFKNGYTF.

This clone was seen just once. One end of the junction fails to match germline, which may point to a read error. V usage is TRBV19 and J usage is TRBJ1-3, with D maybe TRBD1 (5 bases). The V gene's germline CDR1 is LNHDA and CDR2 SQIVND (reference sequence). CDR3 length: 16 residues. CDR3 DNA sequence: TGTGCCAGTAGTATTCGGGGCCTCAACTCTGGAAGCACCATATATTTT. Its translation is CASSIRGLNSGSTIYF.

This chain connects TRBV4-1 to TRBJ1-5; D uncertain. Germline V gene sequence: CDR1 MGHRA, CDR2 YSYEKL. V was trimmed by 0 bases and J by 5 bases, leaving 14 bases between them. CDR3 size: 16 residues. The chain's CDR3 is CASSQEVSARYQPQHF. The CDR3 DNA sequence: TGCGCCAGCAGCCAAGAAGTCTCGGCCAGATATCAGCCCCAGCATTTT.

The count of this clone is one. This sequence joins TRBV5-6 and TRBJ2-7; 14 bases fit TRBD2. The CDR3 extends over 17 amino acids. Unmatched junction bases numbered 7, after V lost 3 bases and J lost 2 bases. Germline lookup yields CDR1 SGHDT and CDR2 YYEEEE. The CDR3 region is CASSYGTSGGLAYEQYF. The CDR3 region has the DNA TGTGCCAGCAGCTATGGGACTAGCGGGGGCCTCGCCTACGAGCAGTACTTC. Drawing the rest from reference TRBV5-6 and TRBJ2-7, the complete variable domain is DAGVTQSPTHLIKTRGQQVTLRCSPKSGHDTVSWYQQALGQGPQFIFQYYEEEERQRGNFPDRFSGHQFPNYSSELNVNALLLGDSALYLCASSYGTSGGLAYEQYFGPGTRLTVT.

This chain joins TRBV28 and TRBJ1-2; TRBD1 matches at 7 bases. V lost 6 bases to trimming and J lost 7 bases; unmatched junction nucleotides: 8. The CDR3 has 13 amino acids. Germline lookup yields CDR1 MDHEN and CDR2 SYDVKM. The CDR3 DNA reads as TGTGCCAGCAGAATAAGACAGGGTGGTGGCTACACCTTC. Its translation is CASRIRQGGGYTF.

V usage is TRBV6-1 and J usage is TRBJ1-4, with 10 bases fitting TRBD1. V shed 4 bases, J shed 2 bases, and the junction held 4 bases outside the gene matches. Germline CDR1 MNHNS, CDR2 SASEGT. The CDR3 runs 16 residues. As DNA, the CDR3 is TGTGCCAGCAGTGCTGACAGGGGGCGCACTAATGAAAAACTGTTTTTT. This encodes CASSADRGRTNEKLFF.

This chain uses TRBV11-1 with TRBJ1-6; no definite D call. Trimming removed 2 bases from V and 7 bases from J, with 9 bases in between. The germline V gene encodes CDR1 SGHAT and CDR2 FQDESV (reference sequence). The CDR3 spans 14 residues. CDR3 in amino acids: CASSLRAGNSPLHF. Written as DNA, the CDR3 is TGTGCCAGCAGCTTACGGGCGGGGAATTCACCCCTCCACTTT.

V and J are TRBV10-3 and TRBJ2-1, with D uncertain. Trimming took off 3 bases at V and 16 bases at J, with 13 bases between the two ends. The CDR3 is 11 amino acids. Germline CDR1 ENHRY, CDR2 SYGVKD. CDR3 coding DNA: TGTGCCATCAGTGACGGGCGTATTATCTTCTTC. Translated, it gives CAISDGRIIFF.

This rearrangement joins TRBV2 to TRBJ1-5, with a tentative D call TRBD1 (5 bases). The V end was cut by 8 bases, the J end by 1 base, with 12 bases between. CDR3 length equals 14 residues. Germline CDR1 reads SNHLY; CDR2 reads FYNNEI. The CDR3 DNA sequence: TGTGCCAGCCGAGGGGCCCGGAGCAATCAGCCCCAGCATTTT. It specifies CASRGARSNQPQHF.

The rearrangement uses TRBV28 and TRBJ1-2; D unclear. Looked up from germline, CDR1 is MDHEN and CDR2 is SYDVKM. The V gene lost 5 bases and the J gene lost 4 bases, with 17 bases spanning the gap. CDR3 size: 15 residues. The CDR3 DNA reads TGTGCCAGCAGTAAGCCCGACTCAGCAGGCTATGGCTACACCTTC. Its protein product is CASSKPDSAGYGYTF.

The chain employs TRBV21-1 and TRBJ2-7; the DNA was not compared with TRBD2, the D call given in the table. TRBV21-1 is an annotated pseudogene. This CDR3 is 14 amino acids long. CDR3 amino acids: CASSPGLNSYEQYF. The CDR3, as DNA: TGTGCCAGCAGCCCGGGACTCAATTCCTACGAGCAGTACTTC.

The chain combines TRBV2 with TRBJ1-1; D is possibly TRBD1 (5 bases). CDR3 length: 14 amino acids. Germline V gives CDR1 SNHLY, CDR2 FYNNEI. V was clipped by 6 bases and J by 11 bases, with 22 bases between them. The CDR3 sequence: CASRSTAGGSGAFF. The CDR3 DNA follows: TGTGCCAGCAGGTCTACTGCCGGGGGATCGGGGGCTTTCTTT.

The rearrangement joins TRBV15 to TRBJ2-2; D call uncertain. Germline CDR1 LNHNV, CDR2 YYDKDF (reference sequence). With 1 base removed from V and 2 bases from J, the gap between germline ends came to 8 bases. The CDR3 covers 15 residues. CDR3 loop: CATSRGASNTGELFF. CDR3 coding DNA: TGTGCCACCAGCAGAGGGGCGTCAAACACCGGGGAGCTGTTTTTT.

The CDR3: CASSTHRQRDSPLHF. For the CDR3, the DNA is TGTGCCAGTAGTACGCACAGGCAGCGAGATTCACCCCTCCACTTT. The gene calls are TRBV19 and TRBJ1-6; tentatively, D is TRBD1 (5 bases). Germline V CDR1 and CDR2: LNHDA, SQIVND (reference sequence). This CDR3 has 15 residues. V lost 4 bases and J 8 bases, leaving 15 bases between the germline ends.

This sequence joins TRBV7-8 and TRBJ1-2, with D possibly being TRBD1 (6 bases). V was shortened by 2 bases and J by 5 bases, with 6 bases between the two germline ends. This CDR3 is built from 12 residues. Per the germline V gene, CDR1 is SGHVS and CDR2 is FQNEAQ. CDR3: CASSLQGYGYTF. The CDR3, as DNA: TGTGCCAGCAGCTTACAGGGGTATGGCTACACCTTC.

The J gene is TRBJ1-1, the V gene TRBV5-5, with D possibly TRBD1 on 5 matching bases. CDR1 is SGHKS and CDR2 is YYEKEE in the germline V gene (reference sequence). V gave up 4 bases and J gave up 1 base, with 8 bases separating them. This CDR3 region has 13 residues. The CDR3 reads CASSGGPNTEAFF. The CDR3 nucleotides read TGTGCCAGCAGCGGGGGACCGAACACTGAAGCTTTCTTT.

The chain couples TRBV6-5 to TRBJ2-7, with 8 positions matching TRBD1. The CDR3 spans 13 residues. Germline V gene lookup returns CDR1 MNHEY and CDR2 SVGAGI. With 6 bases clipped from V and 9 bases from J, the junction kept 10 bases outside the gene matches. The CDR3 here is CASRAQRQGRQYF. CDR3 nucleotide sequence: TGTGCCAGCAGAGCTCAGAGACAGGGGAGGCAGTACTTC.

This clone showed up just once. The chain is built from TRBV5-6 and TRBJ2-6; no firm D call. Germline CDR1 reads SGHDT; CDR2 reads YYEEEE. CDR3 size: 15 residues. Deletions cut 4 bases from V and 4 bases from J, with 12 bases between. The CDR3 loop reads CASSIAPRGANVLTF. Here the CDR3 DNA reads TGTGCCAGCAGCATCGCCCCAAGGGGGGCCAACGTCCTGACTTTC. The full variable domain, with the rest looked up from reference TRBV5-6 and TRBJ2-6, is DAGVTQSPTHLIKTRGQQVTLRCSPKSGHDTVSWYQQALGQGPQFIFQYYEEEERQRGNFPDRFSGHQFPNYSSELNVNALLLGDSALYLCASSIAPRGANVLTFGAGSRLTVL.

The chain has TRBV16 and TRBJ1-2; 7 bases align to TRBD1. The CDR3 has 14 residues. With 3 bases clipped from V and 2 bases from J, the junction kept 3 bases outside the gene matches. Germline V gene sequence: CDR1 KGHSY, CDR2 FQNENV. The CDR3 bases are TGTGCCAGCAGCCACCTGACAGGGAACTATGGCTACACCTTC. This codes for CASSHLTGNYGYTF.

This clone occurred once. The rearrangement links TRBV2 to TRBJ1-1; 7 positions agree with TRBD1. CDR1 is SNHLY, CDR2 FYNNEI, per germline. The CDR3 is 11 amino acids. This CDR3 is CGRTGNTEAFF. In DNA, the CDR3 is TGTGGGCGGACAGGAAACACTGAAGCTTTCTTT.

Only one count was recorded for this clone. The chain uses TRBV2 and TRBJ1-1, with 8 bases that match TRBD1. The trim removed 6 bases at V and 4 bases at J, leaving 10 bases unmatched. CDR3 length: 15 amino acids. The germline CDR1 and CDR2 sequences are SNHLY and FYNNEI. The CDR3, as DNA: TGTGCCAGCAGCCCCCGGACAGGGCCAGGCACTGAAGCTTTCTTT. Protein sequence: CASSPRTGPGTEAFF.